Below, 25 T cell receptor beta chains from the same sample are listed, as sequenced in a study of T cell repertoires in cytomegalovirus infection. A single record per CDR3 protein comes from TCRdb applying MiXCR to the reads. Of roughly 100,000 distinct CDR3 sequences in the sample, roughly two fifths were seen once. These TCRs' antigens remain unknown. Sequencing used CD8+ T cells from cultured PBMCs, obtained from culture after CMV antigen stimulation. The receptors originated from a human donor in good health (CMV status not recorded). Some clones in this sample may be carry-over from other donors' samples.

The V call is TRBV7-4, the J call TRBJ1-6, with TRBD1 as a possible D gene (6 bases). Germline loops: CDR1 SGHVT, CDR2 SQSDAQ. The ends were cut back, 7 bases at V and 7 bases at J, with 11 bases in the middle. The CDR3 sequence is 13 residues long. CDR3 loop: CASKGDINSPLHF. For the CDR3, the DNA is TGTGCCAGCAAGGGGGACATCAATTCACCCCTCCACTTT.

V gene TRBV27 combines with J gene TRBJ2-7, with 7 bases fitting TRBD1. Germline V gene lookup returns CDR1 MNHEY and CDR2 SMNVEV (reference sequence). V lost 8 bases and J lost 3; bases outside the gene matches: 7. CDR3 length: 13 amino acids. CDR3 region: CASSTGFGYEQYF. CDR3 DNA: TGTGCCAGCTCGACAGGGTTTGGCTACGAGCAGTACTTC.

The chain is built from TRBV7-9 and TRBJ1-5; 7 bases fit TRBD1. V shed 5 bases, J shed 4 bases, and the junction held 8 bases outside the gene matches. The germline V gene encodes CDR1 SEHNR and CDR2 FQNEAQ (reference sequence). The CDR3 contains 15 residues. As DNA, the CDR3 is TGTGCCAGCAGCGCCACTGACAGGGAGAATCAGCCCCAGCATTTT. Amino acids: CASSATDRENQPQHF.

This clonotype has just a few counts. The V gene is TRBV12-3 or TRBV12-4, the J gene TRBJ1-5, with D uncertain. This CDR3 has 14 residues. Trimming left V 5 bases short and J 6 bases short, with 14 bases between. In DNA form, the CDR3 reads TGTGCCAGCAGTCCACACAAAATGGCTCAGCCCCAGCATTTT. This sequence encodes CASSPHKMAQPQHF.

This chain joins TRBV2 and TRBJ2-7, with D possibly being TRBD2 (5 bases). CDR1 is SNHLY, CDR2 FYNNEI, per germline. This CDR3 has 14 residues. V lost 5 bases and J lost 3, with 14 bases in between. CDR3 amino acids: CASSPSGLLYEQYF. The CDR3 DNA is TGTGCCAGCAGTCCTTCGGGGTTACTCTACGAGCAGTACTTC.

This clonotype has more than one count but fewer than ten. The chain is built from TRBV7-2 and TRBJ2-2, with D unclear. The CDR3 contains 14 residues. Germline CDR1 is SGHTA and CDR2 is FQGNSA. The V and J ends lost 4 bases and 2 bases respectively, with 8 bases between them. The CDR3 DNA is TGTGCCAGCAGCTCAGTCGGAAACACCGGGGAGCTGTTTTTT. It translates to CASSSVGNTGELFF.

This clonotype was observed a handful of times. This chain connects TRBV12-3 or TRBV12-4 to TRBJ1-3; perhaps TRBD1 as D (5 bases). Between the trimmed V and J ends, which lost 4 bases and 3 bases, there was a span of 13 bases. The CDR3 loop spans 15 amino acids. The CDR3 DNA reads TGTGCCAGCAGTTCCCGCGGACAAGTTGGAAACACCATATATTTT. Protein sequence: CASSSRGQVGNTIYF.

The rearrangement uses TRBV24-1 and TRBJ2-3, with D possibly matching TRBD2 (5 bases). V dropped 4 bases and J dropped 1 base, with 17 bases sitting between them. CDR1 and CDR2 from the germline V gene are KGHDR and SFDVKD. CDR3 length: 17 amino acids. The CDR3 DNA follows: TGTGCCACCAGTGACTCACCGACGGTGGAGGGCACAGATACGCAGTATTTT. This gives the protein CATSDSPTVEGTDTQYF.

V and J are TRBV4-1 and TRBJ2-7; the match to TRBD1 covers 9 bases. The ends lost 6 bases at V and 1 base at J; junction bases unmatched: 7. Germline V gene sequence: CDR1 MGHRA, CDR2 YSYEKL. The CDR3 totals 15 residues. The CDR3 loop is CASSYSGQGSYEQYF. In DNA form, the CDR3 reads TGCGCCAGCAGTTATTCGGGACAGGGTTCCTACGAGCAGTACTTC.

The rearrangement links TRBV4-2 to TRBJ2-2; D is perhaps TRBD2 (5 bases). CDR3 size: 15 residues. The V end lost 0 bases, the J end lost 6 bases, and 11 bases lay between the germline ends. Germline V lookup: CDR1 LGHNA, CDR2 YNFKEQ. The CDR3 region is CASSQESGEPGELFF. The CDR3 bases are TGTGCCAGCAGCCAAGAAAGTGGGGAGCCCGGGGAGCTGTTTTTT.

This clonotype was detected ten times or more. The chain employs TRBV28 and TRBJ1-1, with a tentative D call TRBD1 (5 bases). The CDR3 has 14 residues. Germline assignment: CDR1 MDHEN and CDR2 SYDVKM. V shed 2 bases and J shed 4 bases, with 11 bases lying between them. Written as DNA, the CDR3 is TGTGCCAGCAGTTTAGAGGCAGGGATCACTGAAGCTTTCTTT. Translating gives CASSLEAGITEAFF.

The count of this clonotype is one. The chain couples TRBV6-6 to TRBJ1-2; 9 bases are shared with TRBD1. There are 17 residues in the CDR3. CDR1 MNHNY and CDR2 SVGAGI come from the germline V gene (reference sequence). J lost 3 bases, V lost 4 bases, and 12 bases had no gene match. CDR3 amino acids: CASSSGTGLNSDYGYTF. Written as DNA, the CDR3 is TGTGCCAGCAGTTCGGGGACAGGGCTGAACTCCGACTATGGCTACACCTTC.

The V and J genes are TRBV6-6 and TRBJ1-5; the D gene is possibly TRBD1 (5 bases). V was shortened by 0 bases and J by 2 bases, with 14 bases between the two germline ends. The germline V gene has CDR1 MNHNY and CDR2 SVGAGI (reference sequence). This CDR3 comprises 17 residues. CDR3 sequence: CASSYSRGEERNQPQHF. The CDR3 nucleotides are TGTGCCAGCAGTTACTCGAGGGGAGAGGAGCGCAATCAGCCCCAGCATTTT.

The chain is built from TRBV27 and TRBJ2-1; 7 bases agree with TRBD1. Losses at the gene ends were 5 bases for V and 4 bases for J; bases not matched to a gene: 11. This CDR3 has 16 amino acids. Per the germline V gene, CDR1 is MNHEY and CDR2 is SMNVEV (reference sequence). The CDR3 spells CASSPEPGQLYNEQFF. DNA for the CDR3: TGTGCCAGCAGTCCAGAGCCGGGACAGCTATACAATGAGCAGTTCTTC.

V gene TRBV9 combines with J gene TRBJ2-3, with D perhaps matching TRBD1 (5 bases). The CDR3 has 15 residues. V shed 3 bases and J shed 6 bases, with 17 bases lying between them. Per germline, CDR1 SGDLS and CDR2 YYNGEE. Written as DNA, the CDR3 is TGTGCCAGCAGCGGAGACAGAGGCCCCGTGGATACGCAGTATTTT. It yields the protein CASSGDRGPVDTQYF.

Only a few counts were recorded for this clonotype. This sequence joins TRBV7-6 and TRBJ1-4, with unresolved D. The V gene's germline CDR1 is SGHVS and CDR2 FNYEAQ. The CDR3 extends over 15 amino acids. V was cut by 5 bases and J by 5 bases, with 15 bases left in between. In nucleotides, the CDR3 is TGTGCCAGCAGCCCCGTTCGCCTGGGAAATGAAAAACTGTTTTTT. Its translation: CASSPVRLGNEKLFF.

This clonotype was counted between two and nine times. The V and J genes are TRBV4-1 and TRBJ1-5, with D uncertain. CDR1 MGHRA and CDR2 YSYEKL come from the germline V gene. The CDR3 sequence is 13 residues long. V shed 5 bases and J shed 2 bases, with 7 bases lying between them. In nucleotides, the CDR3 is TGCGCCAGCAGCTTCGATCGCAATCAGCCCCAGCATTTT. Its translation: CASSFDRNQPQHF.

The chain links TRBV20-1 to TRBJ2-1; 7 bases align to TRBD2. Germline CDR1 reads DFQATT; CDR2 reads SNEGSKA (reference sequence). The CDR3 sequence is 15 residues long. V dropped 5 bases and J dropped 3; count of bases not matched to a gene: 10. The DNA for the CDR3 is TGCAGTGCTCGCCTCGGGGGGATGAACTACAATGAGCAGTTCTTC. It is translated as CSARLGGMNYNEQFF.

This clonotype was detected a few times. J is TRBJ2-3 and V is TRBV7-6; D might be TRBD1 (5 bases). CDR3 length: 13 residues. Germline V gene data show CDR1 as SGHVS and CDR2 as FNYEAQ. V was cut by 1 base and J by 6 bases, with 8 bases left in between. For the CDR3, the DNA is TGTGCCAGCAGCTTAGGAAGGGGTGATACGCAGTATTTT. This encodes CASSLGRGDTQYF.

This clonotype was counted between two and nine times. This chain uses TRBV7-6 with TRBJ2-5, with D hard to call. The CDR3 totals 14 residues. V dropped 1 base and J dropped 0 bases, with 6 bases sitting between them. Germline V gene lookup returns CDR1 SGHVS and CDR2 FNYEAQ. For the CDR3, the DNA is TGTGCCAGCAGCTTAGTTCCCTACCAAGAGACCCAGTACTTC. This translates into CASSLVPYQETQYF.

In its sample, this clonotype was seen once. The chain has TRBV6-1 and TRBJ2-3; D might be TRBD2 (6 bases). The CDR3 runs to 14 residues. Trimming pared 8 bases from V and 2 bases from J, leaving 14 bases between. Germline V gene data show CDR1 as MNHNS and CDR2 as SASEGT. The CDR3 coding sequence is TGTGCCAGCGGGGTAGCGGTGAACACAGATACGCAGTATTTT. Translating it yields CASGVAVNTDTQYF.

This clonotype was observed a single time. The V call is TRBV7-9, the J call TRBJ2-3; the match to TRBD1 covers 7 bases. The germline CDR1 and CDR2 sequences are SEHNR and FQNEAQ (reference sequence). The CDR3 contains 14 residues. J was trimmed by 5 bases and V by 3 bases; bases with no gene match: 5. In nucleotides, the CDR3 is TGTGCCAGCAGCTTCACAGGGGCAGGAGATACGCAGTATTTT. It yields the protein CASSFTGAGDTQYF.

The chain has TRBV12-3 or TRBV12-4 and TRBJ2-7; the D gene is possibly TRBD1 (7 bases). The length of the CDR3 is 14 residues. With 5 bases removed from V and 3 bases from J, the gap between germline ends came to 14 bases. CDR3 in DNA: TGTGCCAGCAGTCAGGGGGGACAGTACTACGAGCAGTACTTC. It encodes CASSQGGQYYEQYF.

This sequence joins TRBV20-1 and TRBJ2-3, with D perhaps assigned TRBD1 or TRBD2 (6 bases each). Trimming took 4 bases from V and 4 from J, leaving 27 bases between them. CDR3 length: 18 amino acids. Germline V CDR1 and CDR2: DFQATT, SNEGSKA (reference sequence). The CDR3 loop is CSANKGGLGYFIADTQYF. The CDR3 DNA is TGCAGTGCTAACAAGGGGGGACTCGGTTATTTCATCGCAGATACGCAGTATTTT.

The chain joins TRBV3-1 to TRBJ1-1; a possible D gene is TRBD1 (5 bases). This CDR3 comprises 15 residues. From germline, CDR1 is LGHDT and CDR2 YNNKEL (reference sequence). The ends were cut back, 5 bases at V and 11 bases at J, with 24 bases in the middle. The CDR3, as DNA: TGTGCCAGCAGCTCAGGGCAGGCTATCCAACAGATCGCTTTCTTT. It encodes CASSSGQAIQQIAFF.